Below are 5 T cell receptor beta chains sequenced from a single sample in a study of CXCR3-negative and CXCR3-positive naive CD8 T cells. In preparing the TRB cDNA libraries, 5' RACE with UMI labels was used. TCRdb derives one entry per CDR3 protein from the 5' RACE reads, leaving out DNA. In total, the table holds tens of thousands of distinct CDR3 sequences. Material for sequencing was naive CXCR3- CD8+ T cells from blood. Subset given: CD45RO-CCR7+CD27+CD95- naive CD8+ T cells lacking CXCR3 (TNR3-). The source of these receptors is a human donor in good health. Some clones in this sample may be carry-over from other donors' samples.

The chain uses TRBV7-2 and TRBJ2-7; TCRdb selects TRBD2, and the lack of DNA leaves this call unchecked. The CDR3 contains 15 residues. CDR1 and CDR2 (germline): SGHTA, FQGNSA. CDR3 sequence reads: CASSLGGGGLYEQYF. The full variable domain, with the rest looked up from reference TRBV7-2 and TRBJ2-7, is GAGVSQSPSNKVTEKGKDVELRCDPISGHTALYWYRQSLGQGLEFLIYFQGNSAPDKSGLPSDRFSAERTGGSVSTLTIQRTQQEDSAVYLCASSLGGGGLYEQYFGPGTRLTVT.

The chain is built from TRBV6-2 or TRBV6-3 and TRBJ2-1; there is no DNA to check the TCRdb D call of TRBD1. Germline loops: CDR1 MNHEY, CDR2 SVGEGT. CDR3 length: 18 residues. CDR3 protein: CASSYVGGISSSYNEQFF.

V and J are TRBV29-1 and TRBJ2-7; the TRBD1 assignment by TCRdb is unverifiable without DNA. The CDR3 has 14 amino acids. The germline V gene has CDR1 SQVTM and CDR2 ANQGSEA. The CDR3 here is CSTKGGTGGNEQYF.

The chain carries TRBV12-3 or TRBV12-4 and TRBJ2-1. The CDR3 has 12 amino acids. The CDR3 region is CASSFGRNEQFF.

CDR3 protein: CASSFLIGGDRGYTF. The gene calls are TRBV11-2 and TRBJ1-2. CDR1 is SGHAT and CDR2 is FQNNGV in the germline V gene. The CDR3 covers 15 residues.